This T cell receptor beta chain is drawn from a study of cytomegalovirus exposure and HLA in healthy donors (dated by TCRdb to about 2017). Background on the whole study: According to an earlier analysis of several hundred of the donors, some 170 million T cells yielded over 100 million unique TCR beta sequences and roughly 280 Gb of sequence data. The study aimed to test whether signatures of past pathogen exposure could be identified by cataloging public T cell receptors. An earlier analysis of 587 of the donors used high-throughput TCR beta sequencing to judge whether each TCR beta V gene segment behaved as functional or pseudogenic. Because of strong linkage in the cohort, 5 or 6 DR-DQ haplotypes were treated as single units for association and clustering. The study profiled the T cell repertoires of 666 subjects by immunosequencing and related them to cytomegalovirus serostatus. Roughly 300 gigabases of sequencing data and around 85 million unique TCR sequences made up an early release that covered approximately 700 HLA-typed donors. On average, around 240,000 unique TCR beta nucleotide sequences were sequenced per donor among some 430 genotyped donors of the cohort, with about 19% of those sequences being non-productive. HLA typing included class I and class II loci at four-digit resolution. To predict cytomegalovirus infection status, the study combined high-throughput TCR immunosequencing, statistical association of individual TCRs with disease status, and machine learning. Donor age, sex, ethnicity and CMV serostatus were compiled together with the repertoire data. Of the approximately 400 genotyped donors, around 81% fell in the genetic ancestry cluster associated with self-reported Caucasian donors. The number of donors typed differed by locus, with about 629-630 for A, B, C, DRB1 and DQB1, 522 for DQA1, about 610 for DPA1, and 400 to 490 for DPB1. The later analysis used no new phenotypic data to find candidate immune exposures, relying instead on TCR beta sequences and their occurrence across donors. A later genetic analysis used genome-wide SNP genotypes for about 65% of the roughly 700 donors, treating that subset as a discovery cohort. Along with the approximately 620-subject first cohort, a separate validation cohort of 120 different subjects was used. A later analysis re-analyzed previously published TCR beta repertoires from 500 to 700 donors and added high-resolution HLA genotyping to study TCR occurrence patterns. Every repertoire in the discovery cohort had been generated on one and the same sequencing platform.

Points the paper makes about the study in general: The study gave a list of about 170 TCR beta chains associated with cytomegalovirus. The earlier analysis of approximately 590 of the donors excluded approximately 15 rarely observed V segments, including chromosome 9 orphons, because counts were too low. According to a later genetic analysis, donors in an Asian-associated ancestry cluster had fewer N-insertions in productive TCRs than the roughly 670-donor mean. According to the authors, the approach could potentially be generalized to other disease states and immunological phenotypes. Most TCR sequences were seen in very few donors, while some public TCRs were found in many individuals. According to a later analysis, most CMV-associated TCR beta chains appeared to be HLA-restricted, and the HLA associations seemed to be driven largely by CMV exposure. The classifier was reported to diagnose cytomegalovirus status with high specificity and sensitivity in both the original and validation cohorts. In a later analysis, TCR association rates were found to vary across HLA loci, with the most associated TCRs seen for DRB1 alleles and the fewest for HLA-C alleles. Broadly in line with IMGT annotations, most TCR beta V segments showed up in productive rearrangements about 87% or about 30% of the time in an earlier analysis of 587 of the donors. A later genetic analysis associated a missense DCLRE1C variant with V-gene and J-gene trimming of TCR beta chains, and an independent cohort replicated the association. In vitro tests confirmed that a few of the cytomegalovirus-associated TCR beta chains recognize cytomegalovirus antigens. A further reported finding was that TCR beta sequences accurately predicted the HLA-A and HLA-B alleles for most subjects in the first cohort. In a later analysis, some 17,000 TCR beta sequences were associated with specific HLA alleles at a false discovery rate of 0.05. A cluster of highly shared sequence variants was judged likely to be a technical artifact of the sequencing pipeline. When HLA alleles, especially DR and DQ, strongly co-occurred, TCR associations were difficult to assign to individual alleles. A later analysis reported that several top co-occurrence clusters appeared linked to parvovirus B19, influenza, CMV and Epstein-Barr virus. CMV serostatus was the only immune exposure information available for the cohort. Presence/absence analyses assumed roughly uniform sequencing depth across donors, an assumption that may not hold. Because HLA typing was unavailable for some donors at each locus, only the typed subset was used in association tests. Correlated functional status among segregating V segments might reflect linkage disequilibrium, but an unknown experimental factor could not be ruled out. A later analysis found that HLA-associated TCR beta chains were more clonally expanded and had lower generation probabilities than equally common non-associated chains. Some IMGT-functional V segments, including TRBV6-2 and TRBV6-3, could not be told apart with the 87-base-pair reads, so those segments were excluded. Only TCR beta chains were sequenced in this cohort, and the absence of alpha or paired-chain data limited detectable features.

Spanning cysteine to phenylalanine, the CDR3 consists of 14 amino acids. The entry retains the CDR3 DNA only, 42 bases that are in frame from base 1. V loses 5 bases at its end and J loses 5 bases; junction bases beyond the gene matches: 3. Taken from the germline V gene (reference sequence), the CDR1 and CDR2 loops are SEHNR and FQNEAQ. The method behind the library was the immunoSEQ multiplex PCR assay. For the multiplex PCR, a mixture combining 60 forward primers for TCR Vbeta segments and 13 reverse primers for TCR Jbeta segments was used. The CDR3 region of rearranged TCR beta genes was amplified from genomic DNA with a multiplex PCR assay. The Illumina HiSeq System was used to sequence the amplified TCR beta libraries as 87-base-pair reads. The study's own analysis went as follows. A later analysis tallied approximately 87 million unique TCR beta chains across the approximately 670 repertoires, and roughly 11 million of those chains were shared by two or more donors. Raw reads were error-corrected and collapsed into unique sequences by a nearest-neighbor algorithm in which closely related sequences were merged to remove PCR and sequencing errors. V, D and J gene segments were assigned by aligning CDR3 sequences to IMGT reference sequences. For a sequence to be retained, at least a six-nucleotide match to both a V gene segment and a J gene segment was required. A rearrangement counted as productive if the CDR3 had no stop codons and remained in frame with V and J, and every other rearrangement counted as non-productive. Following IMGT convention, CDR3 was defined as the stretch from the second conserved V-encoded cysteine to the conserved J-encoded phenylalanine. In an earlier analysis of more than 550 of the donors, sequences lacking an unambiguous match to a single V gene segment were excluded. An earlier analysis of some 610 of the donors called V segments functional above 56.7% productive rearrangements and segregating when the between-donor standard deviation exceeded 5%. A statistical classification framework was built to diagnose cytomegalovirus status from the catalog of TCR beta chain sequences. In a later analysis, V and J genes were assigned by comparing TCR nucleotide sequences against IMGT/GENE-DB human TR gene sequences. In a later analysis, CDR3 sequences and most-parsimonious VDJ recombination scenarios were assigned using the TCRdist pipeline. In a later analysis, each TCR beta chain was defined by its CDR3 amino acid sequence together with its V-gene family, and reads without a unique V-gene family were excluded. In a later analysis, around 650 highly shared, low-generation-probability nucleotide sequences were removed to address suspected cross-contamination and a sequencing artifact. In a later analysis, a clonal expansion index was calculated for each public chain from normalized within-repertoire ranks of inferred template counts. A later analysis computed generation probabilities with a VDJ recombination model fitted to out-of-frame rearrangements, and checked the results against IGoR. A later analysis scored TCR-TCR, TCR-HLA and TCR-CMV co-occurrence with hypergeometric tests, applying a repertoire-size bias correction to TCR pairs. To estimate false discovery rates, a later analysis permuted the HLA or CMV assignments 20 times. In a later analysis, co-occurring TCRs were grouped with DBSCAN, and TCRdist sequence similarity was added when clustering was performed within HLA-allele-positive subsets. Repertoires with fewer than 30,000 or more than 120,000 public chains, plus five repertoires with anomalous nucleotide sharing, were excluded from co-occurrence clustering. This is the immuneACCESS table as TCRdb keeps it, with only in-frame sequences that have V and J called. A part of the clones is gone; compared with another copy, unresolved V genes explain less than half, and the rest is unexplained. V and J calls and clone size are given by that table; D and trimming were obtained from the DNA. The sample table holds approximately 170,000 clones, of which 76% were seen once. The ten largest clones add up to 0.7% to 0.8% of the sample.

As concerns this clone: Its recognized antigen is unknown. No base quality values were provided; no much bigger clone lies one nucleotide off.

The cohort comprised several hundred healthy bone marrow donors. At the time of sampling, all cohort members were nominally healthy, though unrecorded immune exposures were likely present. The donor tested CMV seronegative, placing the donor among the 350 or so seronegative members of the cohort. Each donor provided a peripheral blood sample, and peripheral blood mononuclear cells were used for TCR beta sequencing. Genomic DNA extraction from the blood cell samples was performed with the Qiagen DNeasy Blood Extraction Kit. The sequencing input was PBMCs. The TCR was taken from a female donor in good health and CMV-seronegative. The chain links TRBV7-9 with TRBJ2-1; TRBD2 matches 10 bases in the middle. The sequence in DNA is TGTGCCAGCAGCGTACTAGCGGGGCACAATGAGCAGTTCTTC. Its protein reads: CASSVLAGHNEQFF. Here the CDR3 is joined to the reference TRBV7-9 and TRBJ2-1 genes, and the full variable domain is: DTGVSQNPRHKITKRGQNVTFRCDPISEHNRLYWYRQTLGQGPEFLTYFQNEAQLEKSRLLSDRFSAERPKGSFSTLEIQRTEQGDSAMYLCASSVLAGHNEQFFGPGTRLTVL.